Following are 5 T cell receptor beta chains from one sample sequenced in a study of OX40 agonist ivuxolimab in advanced cancers. The method was immunoSEQ multiplex PCR; TCRdb's version includes in-frame clones alone and lacks a portion of them. The sample has roughly 20,000 clones, more than 65% seen once. The specimen was CD4+ or CD8+ T cells sorted from blood, collected in a trial of the OX40 agonist ivuxolimab. The receptors originated from an adult with an advanced solid tumor such as melanoma, head and neck, liver or kidney cancer.

The genes are TRBV29-1 and TRBJ1-1; D remains unclear. The CDR3 length is 10 residues. Germline V gives CDR1 SQVTM, CDR2 ANQGSEA. Here the CDR3 DNA reads TGCAGTTCTGTGGACACTGAAGCTTTCTTT. Translating it yields CSSVDTEAFF.

The genes are TRBV18 and TRBJ1-4; 8 bases are a match to TRBD1. Unmatched junction bases numbered 2, after V lost 1 base and J lost 4 bases. Germline CDR1 and CDR2: KGHSH and LQKENI. The CDR3 sequence is 15 residues long. CDR3 region: CASSPRGQDNEKLFF. In DNA form, the CDR3 reads TGTGCCAGCTCACCACGGGGACAGGATAATGAAAAACTGTTTTTT.

This chain connects TRBV5-5 to TRBJ1-2; D is undetermined. Germline V CDR1 and CDR2: SGHKS, YYEKEE (reference sequence). The CDR3 consists of 14 residues. The V end lost 0 bases, the J end lost 2 bases, and 8 bases lay between the germline ends. The CDR3 region is CASSLAADNYGYTF. CDR3 nucleotide sequence: TGTGCCAGCAGCTTGGCGGCAGACAACTATGGCTACACCTTC.

The chain joins TRBV4-1 to TRBJ2-7; D call uncertain. Germline V gene lookup returns CDR1 MGHRA and CDR2 YSYEKL. The CDR3 runs 14 residues. The V end was cut by 1 base, the J end by 6 bases, with 13 bases between. CDR3 sequence reads: CASSQGLSPFEQYF. The CDR3 region has the DNA TGCGCCAGCAGCCAAGGTCTTTCCCCCTTCGAGCAGTACTTC.

Judged by abundance, this clone is medium-sized. This chain connects TRBV6-6 to TRBJ2-1; possibly TRBD1 for D (8 bases). V was clipped by 7 bases and J by 9 bases, with 10 bases between them. Germline CDR1 and CDR2: MNHNY and SVGAGI (reference sequence). This CDR3 is built from 11 residues. The DNA of the CDR3 is TGTGCCAGCAACAGGGGGGGTGAGCAGTTCTTC. Its protein is CASNRGGEQFF.